The 16 T cell receptor beta chains below come from one sample, sequenced in a study of cytomegalovirus exposure and HLA in healthy donors. The method was immunoSEQ multiplex PCR; TCRdb's version includes in-frame clones alone and lacks a portion of them. Found here are about 69,000 clones, about 95% of them singletons; the top ten hold approximately 0.93%. Sequenced: PBMCs. The source is a woman aged 18-30 years in good health and CMV-seronegative.

V usage is TRBV5-1 and J usage is TRBJ2-3, with TRBD2 as a possible D gene (5 bases). V was pared by 0 bases and J by 6 bases, with 20 bases between. Germline values: CDR1 SGHRS, CDR2 YFSETQ. The CDR3 spans 17 residues. CDR3 region: CASSLALFRVGSDTQYF. DNA of the CDR3: TGCGCCAGCAGCTTGGCCCTTTTTCGAGTGGGGAGTGATACGCAGTATTTT.

This chain uses TRBV9 with TRBJ2-6; 8 bases are shared with TRBD1. CDR1 SGDLS and CDR2 YYNGEE come from the germline V gene. The CDR3 totals 19 residues. The trim removed 2 bases at V and 0 bases at J, leaving 10 bases unmatched. The CDR3 sequence: CASSVSPGQANSGANVLTF. The DNA for the CDR3 is TGTGCCAGCAGCGTTTCCCCGGGACAGGCGAACTCTGGGGCCAACGTCCTGACTTTC.

The chain joins TRBV7-8 to TRBJ2-7, with 8 positions matching TRBD2. V lost 2 bases to trimming and J lost 2 bases; unmatched junction nucleotides: 5. Germline CDR1 is SGHVS and CDR2 is FQNEAQ. The CDR3 totals 15 residues. This chain's CDR3 is CASSLPRTSPYEQYF. CDR3 coding DNA: TGTGCCAGCAGCTTACCTCGGACTAGCCCCTACGAGCAGTACTTC.

The rearrangement links TRBV5-5 to TRBJ2-7; 7 positions agree with TRBD2. This CDR3 spans 15 amino acids. V dropped 2 bases and J dropped 6; count of bases not matched to a gene: 11. Looked up from germline, CDR1 is SGHKS and CDR2 is YYEKEE (reference sequence). Here the CDR3 DNA reads TGTGCCAGCAGCTTCTTACTGGACGGGGAGGGCGAGCAGTACTTC. This encodes CASSFLLDGEGEQYF.

The chain recombines TRBV13 with TRBJ2-5, with 9 bases matching TRBD2. Trimming took 1 base from V and 7 from J; bases not matched to a gene: 13. The CDR3 extends over 17 amino acids. From germline, CDR1 is PRHDT and CDR2 FYEKMQ (reference sequence). CDR3 DNA sequence: TGTGCCAGCAGCTTAGATGGCGCTAGCGGGGCGACCGGGACCCAGTACTTC. This encodes CASSLDGASGATGTQYF.

The chain has TRBV14 and TRBJ2-7, with D maybe TRBD1 (6 bases). V lost 0 bases and J lost 9, with 9 bases in between. CDR1 and CDR2 (germline): SGHDN, FVKESK. CDR3 length: 12 residues. The CDR3 is CASSQEGQRQYF. In nucleotides, the CDR3 is TGTGCCAGCAGCCAAGAAGGACAGCGGCAGTACTTC.

The rearrangement uses TRBV27 and TRBJ2-3, with D perhaps TRBD1 (5 bases). There are 13 residues in the CDR3. Between the trimmed V and J ends, which lost 3 bases and 4 bases, there was a span of 8 bases. The germline CDR1 and CDR2 sequences are MNHEY and SMNVEV (reference sequence). The DNA of the CDR3 is TGTGCCAGCAGTTTCAGGGTTGCAGATACGCAGTATTTT. This translates into CASSFRVADTQYF.

The rearrangement uses TRBV27 and TRBJ1-4, with TRBD1 as a possible D gene (5 bases). The CDR3 is 12 amino acids. The germline V gene has CDR1 MNHEY and CDR2 SMNVEV (reference sequence). With 5 bases removed from V and 14 bases from J, the gap between germline ends came to 15 bases. CDR3 region: CASSVVGGRLFF. DNA for the CDR3: TGTGCCAGCAGTGTCGTGGGGGGGAGGCTGTTTTTT.

V and J are TRBV10-3 and TRBJ2-7; 7 bases fit TRBD1. CDR1 is ENHRY and CDR2 is SYGVKD in the germline V gene. The CDR3 spans 14 residues. V gave up 0 bases and J gave up 6 bases; unmatched junction bases: 5. CDR3 bases: TGTGCCATCAGTGAGTCGACAGGGCCGGGCGAGCAGTACTTC. As protein: CAISESTGPGEQYF.

V is TRBV29-1 and J is TRBJ2-1; D might be TRBD1 (6 bases). The CDR3 has 12 amino acids. Germline loops: CDR1 SQVTM, CDR2 ANQGSEA. Trimming cost V 5 bases and J 6 bases, with 11 bases left between them. As DNA, the CDR3 is TGCAGCGTTCGAGGACAGTTCAATGAGCAGTTCTTC. Translated, it gives CSVRGQFNEQFF.

The V call is TRBV15, the J call TRBJ2-5; D is uncertain. This CDR3 is 13 amino acids long. Germline V gene lookup returns CDR1 LNHNV and CDR2 YYDKDF (reference sequence). The V end was cut by 0 bases, the J end by 4 bases, with 6 bases between. The CDR3 region has the DNA TGTGCCACCAGCAGAGACCACTCAGAGACCCAGTACTTC. Its protein product is CATSRDHSETQYF.

The chain uses TRBV4-2 and TRBJ2-7; D is possibly TRBD2 (6 bases). Trimming removed 2 bases from V and 0 bases from J, with 11 bases in between. The CDR3 consists of 15 residues. The germline gives CDR1 LGHNA, CDR2 YNFKEQ. Here the CDR3 DNA reads TGTGCCAGCAGCCAACAGAGCGGGCCCTCCTACGAGCAGTACTTC. It specifies CASSQQSGPSYEQYF.

V is TRBV25-1 and J is TRBJ2-1; the D gene is possibly TRBD2 (6 bases). Germline lookup yields CDR1 MGHDK and CDR2 SYGVNS. Between the trimmed V and J ends, which lost 5 bases and 4 bases, there was a span of 12 bases. CDR3 length: 14 residues. Here the CDR3 reads CASSRRDSYNEQFF. The CDR3 region has the DNA TGTGCCAGCAGTAGGCGGGATAGTTACAATGAGCAGTTCTTC.

The chain employs TRBV6-1 and TRBJ1-3; D is ambiguous. Germline CDR1 reads MNHNS; CDR2 reads SASEGT. The CDR3 consists of 13 residues. Trimming left V 8 bases short and J 2 bases short, with 10 bases between. CDR3 sequence reads: CASSGLAGNTIYF. CDR3 nucleotide sequence: TGTGCCAGCTCCGGACTGGCTGGAAACACCATATATTTT.

The V and J genes are TRBV6-1 and TRBJ2-5; 7 bases agree with TRBD1. CDR1 and CDR2 from the germline V gene are MNHNS and SASEGT. The length of the CDR3 is 14 residues. With V trimmed by 1 base and J by 2 bases, 1 base remained unmatched. The CDR3 bases are TGTGCCAGCAGTGAAGGACAGGGACAAGAGACCCAGTACTTC. Amino acids: CASSEGQGQETQYF.

The chain joins TRBV29-1 to TRBJ1-2, with D uncertain. Germline CDR1 reads SQVTM; CDR2 reads ANQGSEA. The V end lost 4 bases, the J end lost 7 bases, and 16 bases lay between the germline ends. This CDR3 contains 13 residues. CDR3 in amino acids: CSVVFRFGAGYTF. The CDR3 DNA follows: TGCAGCGTTGTTTTCCGGTTCGGAGCTGGCTACACCTTC.